Sequencing of this T cell receptor (beta chain) was carried out in a study of a mutant IDH1 vaccine in newly diagnosed glioma. Sequenced by immunoSEQ multiplex PCR; TCRdb stores in-frame clones only, minus some. The repertoire holds 45,000 to 60,000 clones, with 88% as singletons. Germline V CDR1 and CDR2: SEHNR, FQNEAQ (reference sequence). The CDR3 totals 16 residues. V gave up 2 bases and J gave up 3 bases, with 14 bases separating them. Worth noting for this clone: Its specificity is unknown.

As for time point: week 35, safety follow-up. Vaccination comprised doses that each held 300 ug of mutant IDH1 20-mer peptide, plus topical imiquimod. The chain has TRBV7-9 and TRBJ1-3; D might be TRBD1 (5 bases). This TCR derives from a woman between 40 and 50 years old with glioma. The material was PBMCs, obtained from a glioma patient whose treatment included an IDH1 peptide vaccine. The CDR3 sequence: CASSLTEGQGGNTIYF. The CDR3 bases are TGTGCCAGCAGCTTAACGGAGGGGCAGGGTGGAAACACCATATATTTT.